The 18 T cell receptor beta chains below were found in one sample sequenced in a study of CD8+ T cells in alopecia areata. Extraction and reverse transcription of RNA yielded cDNA as the sequencing template. The assay was immunoSEQ multiplex PCR, and TCRdb's table has in-frame clones only and misses some. The repertoire includes about 200,000 clones, roughly 50% of them detected once, and 4.5% to 6% sits in the top ten. Stated treatment: oral pan-JAK inhibitor, 5-10 mg twice daily. Sequenced here: CD4+ T cells sorted from blood, sampled at week 24, from a patient treated with tofacitinib. These receptors all come from a human donor with alopecia areata.

The chain uses TRBV5-4 and TRBJ2-5; 10 bases map to TRBD2. The CDR3 covers 20 residues. Looked up from germline, CDR1 is SGHNT and CDR2 is YYREEE (reference sequence). J lost 5 bases, V lost 4 bases, and 23 bases had no gene match. CDR3 in DNA: TGTGCCAGCAGCCGTTATCCCCTCTCTAGTAGCGGGAGGTTCGGGGAGACCCAGTACTTC. Amino acid sequence: CASSRYPLSSSGRFGETQYF.

V usage is TRBV19 and J usage is TRBJ2-7; D may be TRBD1 or TRBD2 (5 bases each). This CDR3 contains 16 residues. Trimming left V 3 bases short and J 0 bases short, with 15 bases between. CDR1 LNHDA and CDR2 SQIVND come from the germline V gene (reference sequence). CDR3 nucleotides: TGTGCCAGTAGTATCGGGACCCGCCTCAGCTCCTACGAGCAGTACTTC. This encodes CASSIGTRLSSYEQYF.

This clone was counted a few times. This chain uses TRBV2 with TRBJ1-4; D uncertain. This CDR3 is 16 amino acids long. Germline CDR1 reads SNHLY; CDR2 reads FYNNEI. Trimming shortened V by 8 bases and J by 1 base, and 17 bases separated the two germline ends. CDR3 amino acids: CASASGYAGTNEKLFF. The CDR3 coding sequence is TGTGCCAGCGCCTCCGGGTACGCCGGAACTAATGAAAAACTGTTTTTT.

This chain uses TRBV14 with TRBJ2-3; a possible D gene is TRBD2 (6 bases). V lost 5 bases and J lost 14, with 14 bases in between. CDR3 length equals 11 residues. The germline CDR1 and CDR2 sequences are SGHDN and FVKESK. The CDR3 loop reads CASSKGLAPYF. Written as DNA, the CDR3 is TGTGCCAGCAGCAAGGGACTGGCCCCGTATTTT.

This chain connects TRBV7-3 to TRBJ1-2; TRBD1 agrees at 7 bases. The CDR3 length is 15 residues. Germline CDR1 SGHTA, CDR2 FQGTGA. The V segment lost 5 bases and the J segment 2 bases; nucleotides outside the gene matches: 8. In DNA form, the CDR3 reads TGTGCCAGCAGCCAGGGGGGTCTCAGGAACTATGGCTACACCTTC. Translation: CASSQGGLRNYGYTF.

V and J are TRBV5-4 and TRBJ2-3; D is undetermined. This CDR3 comprises 14 residues. Trimming removed 0 bases from V and 0 bases from J, with 5 bases in between. The germline V gene has CDR1 SGHNT and CDR2 YYREEE (reference sequence). The CDR3 sequence is CASSLEPSTDTQYF. CDR3 sequence (DNA): TGTGCCAGCAGCTTGGAACCTAGCACAGATACGCAGTATTTT.

The chain is built from TRBV7-2 and TRBJ2-7, with D maybe TRBD2 (5 bases). The germline V gene encodes CDR1 SGHTA and CDR2 FQGNSA. There are 13 residues in the CDR3. Between the trimmed V and J ends, which lost 5 bases and 3 bases, there was a span of 11 bases. CDR3 nucleotide sequence: TGTGCCAGCAGCACACGGGCGGGCTACGAGCAGTACTTC. It encodes CASSTRAGYEQYF.

This clone turned up a few times. This rearrangement joins TRBV4-2 to TRBJ1-1; no firm D call. This CDR3 region has 14 residues. Trimming took off 0 bases at V and 1 base at J, with 6 bases between the two ends. CDR1 is LGHNA and CDR2 is YNFKEQ in the germline V gene. The chain's CDR3 is CASSQDVGNTEAFF. In DNA, the CDR3 is TGTGCCAGCAGCCAAGATGTGGGGAACACTGAAGCTTTCTTT.

This chain joins TRBV5-1 and TRBJ2-7; D uncertain. Germline-derived CDR1 and CDR2 are SGHRS and YFSETQ. Trimming pared 1 base from V and 2 bases from J, leaving 10 bases between. The CDR3 has 14 residues. Here the CDR3 reads CASSLSVLAYEQYF. The CDR3 DNA is TGCGCCAGCAGCTTGTCTGTTCTCGCCTACGAGCAGTACTTC.

Here the CDR3 DNA reads TGTGCCAGCCTTCCCCAGGGGGTGTCGGGAGGCTACACCTTC. This encodes CASLPQGVSGGYTF. The gene calls are TRBV6-6 and TRBJ1-2; 7 nucleotides agree with TRBD1. The CDR3 loop spans 14 amino acids. The V gene end was trimmed by 8 bases and the J gene end by 8 bases; junction bases not matched to a gene: 14. Germline assignment: CDR1 MNHNY and CDR2 SVGAGI (reference sequence).

This clone was found a few times. The gene calls are TRBV7-2 and TRBJ2-3, with 13 bases that match TRBD2. Looked up from germline, CDR1 is SGHTA and CDR2 is FQGNSA. V shed 2 bases, J shed 3 bases, and the junction held 8 bases outside the gene matches. The CDR3 covers 18 residues. Here the CDR3 reads CASSLRTSGGLWTDTQYF. The CDR3 DNA sequence: TGTGCCAGCAGCTTAAGGACTAGCGGGGGTCTGTGGACAGATACGCAGTATTTT.

This clone was observed a handful of times. This chain joins TRBV6-5 and TRBJ1-1; 8 bases map to TRBD1. CDR1 is MNHEY and CDR2 is SVGAGI in the germline V gene. This CDR3 has 12 amino acids. The junction had 2 bases not matched to a gene; V was cut back by 6 bases and J by 5 bases. The CDR3 DNA sequence: TGTGCCAGCAGACAGGGGGGGACTGAAGCTTTCTTT. It specifies CASRQGGTEAFF.

V and J are TRBV6-6 and TRBJ1-5; 9 nucleotides line up with TRBD1. The length of the CDR3 is 15 residues. With 7 bases clipped from V and 4 bases from J, the junction kept 8 bases outside the gene matches. Germline loops: CDR1 MNHNY, CDR2 SVGAGI (reference sequence). The CDR3 DNA is TGTGCCAGCAAACCGGGACAGGGATCGAATCAGCCCCAGCATTTT. It codes for CASKPGQGSNQPQHF.

The chain recombines TRBV5-1 with TRBJ2-5; TRBD1 aligns across 9 bases. The CDR3 is made up of 16 amino acids. Germline V lookup: CDR1 SGHRS, CDR2 YFSETQ. V dropped 1 base and J dropped 4; count of bases not matched to a gene: 8. CDR3 sequence reads: CASSLTPGQGVETQYF. The CDR3 nucleotides are TGCGCCAGCAGCTTGACTCCGGGACAGGGCGTAGAGACCCAGTACTTC.

The chain combines TRBV30 with TRBJ2-3; 8 nucleotides line up with TRBD2. Germline assignment: CDR1 GTSNPN and CDR2 SVGIG (reference sequence). There are 16 residues in the CDR3. V trimming: 1 base; J trimming: 2 bases; junction bases outside the gene matches: 8. The CDR3 sequence is CAWSARTSRFTDTQYF. The CDR3, as DNA: TGTGCCTGGAGTGCGAGGACTAGCAGATTCACAGATACGCAGTATTTT. Full variable domain (outside the CDR3, taken from reference TRBV30 and TRBJ2-3): SQTIHQWPATLVQPVGSPLSLECTVEGTSNPNLYWYRQAAGRGLQLLFYSVGIGQISSEVPQNLSASRPQDRQFILSSKKLLLSDSGFYLCAWSARTSRFTDTQYFGPGTRLTVL.

This chain connects TRBV30 to TRBJ1-4; D ambiguous. The V gene lost 2 bases and the J gene lost 7 bases, with 5 bases spanning the gap. This CDR3 comprises 11 residues. Germline V gives CDR1 GTSNPN, CDR2 SVGIG (reference sequence). The CDR3 region has the DNA TGTGCCTGGAGTCCCCGTGAAAAACTGTTTTTT. Amino acid sequence: CAWSPREKLFF.

This clone was picked up a small number of times. V gene TRBV10-3 combines with J gene TRBJ2-1; 9 bases match TRBD2. Germline V gene data show CDR1 as ENHRY and CDR2 as SYGVKD. The CDR3 spans 14 residues. With V trimmed by 10 bases and J by 6 bases, 10 bases remained unmatched. CDR3 amino acids: CASRLAVDANEQFF. The CDR3 region has the DNA TGTGCCAGCCGACTAGCGGTAGATGCCAATGAGCAGTTCTTC.

This clone was found a few times. The V and J genes are TRBV29-1 and TRBJ2-2; 10 bases align to TRBD2. Trimming cost V 8 bases and J 2 bases; bases outside gene matches: 5. Germline CDR1 and CDR2: SQVTM and ANQGSEA. The CDR3 contains 14 residues. As DNA, the CDR3 is TGCAGCACCCGGACTAGCGGTAACACCGGGGAGCTGTTTTTT. Translation: CSTRTSGNTGELFF.